Below are 9 T cell receptor beta chains sequenced from a single sample in a study of breast tumors, draining lymph nodes, adjacent tissues. Axillary draining lymph nodes of breast cancer patients supplied the node samples. TCRdb analysed the multiplex PCR reads with MiXCR anew, one entry per CDR3 protein. The sample has 150,000 to 250,000 distinct CDR3 sequences; 31% are singletons. Material: axillary lymph node tissue. The receptor source for this set is a female donor with breast cancer. Some clones in this sample may be carry-over from other donors' samples.

This clonotype was seen repeatedly, ten times or more. The rearrangement links TRBV10-2 to TRBJ1-3, with TRBD1 matching over 8 bases. CDR1 WSHSY and CDR2 SAAADI come from the germline V gene. There are 14 residues in the CDR3. V lost 6 bases and J lost 4; bases outside the gene matches: 5. In DNA form, the CDR3 reads TGCGCCAGCAGACAGGGGGATTTCGGAAACACCATATATTTT. As protein: CASRQGDFGNTIYF.

Of note for this clonotype: This clone may be a read error of a much larger clone one base away. This chain connects TRBV10-3 to TRBJ2-2, with D tentatively TRBD1 or TRBD2 (6 bases each). Per germline, CDR1 ENHRY and CDR2 SYGVKD. The CDR3 spans 17 residues. DNA of the CDR3: TGTGCCATCAACCCCGGGGGCGGGGCCGGGGGCACCGGGGAGCCGTTTTTT. It translates to CAINPGGGAGGTGEPFF.

This clonotype came up many times. V is TRBV20-1 and J is TRBJ1-6; D perhaps matches TRBD1 (5 bases). Per the germline V gene, CDR1 is DFQATT and CDR2 is SNEGSKA (reference sequence). This CDR3 has 16 amino acids. V lost 3 bases to trimming and J lost 3 bases, with 15 bases between them. The CDR3 region is CSARSGTAGYNSPLHF. Written as DNA, the CDR3 is TGCAGTGCTAGGTCCGGGACGGCGGGCTATAATTCACCCCTCCACTTT.

This clonotype has a count of ten or more. As DNA, the CDR3 is TGTGCCATCAGCAAGCTAGCGTCTAGCACAGATACGCAGTATTTT. This translates into CAISKLASSTDTQYF. The J gene is TRBJ2-3, the V gene TRBV10-3; maybe TRBD2 (6 bases). Germline values: CDR1 ENHRY, CDR2 SYGVKD. CDR3 length: 15 residues. V lost 6 bases, J lost 0 bases, and 13 bases lay in between.

This clonotype was observed many times. V gene TRBV7-2 combines with J gene TRBJ2-1, with TRBD1 identical over 10 bases. Germline CDR1 reads SGHTA; CDR2 reads FQGNSA. With 3 bases clipped from V and 4 bases from J, the junction kept 3 bases outside the gene matches. This CDR3 comprises 15 residues. CDR3 DNA sequence: TGTGCCAGCAGCTTCGACAGGGGGCGGTACAATGAGCAGTTCTTC. Translation: CASSFDRGRYNEQFF.

At least ten counts were recorded for this clonotype. The chain is built from TRBV18 and TRBJ2-5; D unclear. The ends were cut back, 3 bases at V and 3 bases at J, with 14 bases in the middle. The CDR3 runs 15 residues. CDR1 KGHSH and CDR2 LQKENI come from the germline V gene. The CDR3 sequence: CASSPRPLEEETQYF. DNA for the CDR3: TGTGCCAGCTCACCCCGTCCCCTAGAGGAAGAGACCCAGTACTTC.

A few counts support this clonotype. A much larger clone differs by one base, so this may be a read error. V gene TRBV7-9 combines with J gene TRBJ2-3; D remains ambiguous. The assigned J gene may be wrong: the sequence end matches TRBJ1-5 better. Germline V gene lookup returns CDR1 SEHNR and CDR2 FQNEAQ (reference sequence). The CDR3 consists of 14 residues. CDR3 nucleotides: TGTGCCAGCAGCTCCCTCGCTGGAACAGATACGCAGCATTTT. Translation: CASSSLAGTDTQHF.

Many counts were recorded for this clonotype. This sequence joins TRBV10-2 and TRBJ2-5; 12 bases agree with TRBD2. Germline-derived CDR1 and CDR2 are WSHSY and SAAADI. The CDR3 totals 15 residues. Trimming took 2 bases from V and 5 from J; bases not matched to a gene: 3. CDR3 region: CASSEASGGGETQYF. The CDR3 DNA follows: TGCGCCAGCAGTGAGGCTAGCGGGGGGGGGGAGACCCAGTACTTC.

In its sample, this clonotype was seen many times. The chain joins TRBV20-1 to TRBJ2-7; 10 nucleotides line up with TRBD1. Trimming took 3 bases from V and 3 from J; bases not matched to a gene: 8. The CDR3 contains 15 residues. Germline V gene sequence: CDR1 DFQATT, CDR2 SNEGSKA (reference sequence). The CDR3 here is CSASGGRTGGYEQYF. The CDR3, as DNA: TGCAGTGCTAGTGGAGGGAGGACAGGGGGCTACGAGCAGTACTTC.